This T cell receptor beta chain was sequenced for a study of shared clonotypes between healthy human individuals. Study-wide results and limits: Generally, naive subsets came out with larger estimated richness than memory subsets. A reduction in generation probabilities was seen for non-shared clonotypes relative to those shared by all four donors.

Details on this clone: Its antigen remains unidentified.

Data came from immunoSEQ multiplex PCR; TCRdb stores just in-frame clones and leaves some out. Of approximately 2.4 million clones in the sample, approximately 94% were seen once. Sequencing was done on a sample of naive CD4+ T cells sorted from blood. Described subset: CD45RA+ positively selected. This sequence was found in a man aged 18 to 29 in good health.

The DNA of the CDR3 is TGTGCCAGCAGTGATACGGGACAGCCGAACACTGAAGCTTTCTTT. It codes for CASSDTGQPNTEAFF. This sequence joins TRBV6-1 and TRBJ1-1; 7 positions agree with TRBD1. The CDR3 consists of 15 residues. Looked up from germline, CDR1 is MNHNS and CDR2 is SASEGT. V shed 3 bases, J shed 1 base, and the junction held 5 bases outside the gene matches.